A single sample is the source of the 6 T cell receptor beta chains below, sequenced in a study of neurological immune-mediated disorders. Via MiXCR, TCRdb re-called the 5' RACE reads, giving one row per CDR3 protein. The sample records tens of thousands of distinct CDR3 sequences, about 5.6% being singletons. The sequencing sample was made of CD4+ T cells from blood. Receptors originate from a woman aged 18-35 years with multiple sclerosis.

This clonotype was recorded many times. CDR3 in DNA: TGTGCCAGCACCCGGGACGCCCAAGAGACCCAGTACTTC. It codes for CASTRDAQETQYF. This chain connects TRBV7-2 to TRBJ2-5; TRBD1 or TRBD2 may be the D gene (5 bases each). The germline V gene has CDR1 SGHTA and CDR2 FQGNSA. Trimming pared 7 bases from V and 1 base from J, leaving 10 bases between. This CDR3 is built from 13 residues.

This clonotype was seen ten or more times. The chain uses TRBV6-5 and TRBJ1-5; D gene uncertain. Germline CDR1 MNHEY, CDR2 SVGAGI. The germline V and J ends were trimmed by 6 bases and 1 base, with 13 bases remaining between them. The CDR3 sequence is 15 residues long. DNA for the CDR3: TGTGCCAGCAGGAGACACCCTAGGAGCAATCAGCCCCAGCATTTT. It specifies CASRRHPRSNQPQHF.

This clonotype was detected many times. The V gene is TRBV20-1, the J gene TRBJ2-1; 12 nucleotides align to TRBD2. The CDR3 covers 13 residues. The junction had 6 bases not matched to a gene; V was cut back by 5 bases and J by 10 bases. CDR1 is DFQATT, CDR2 SNEGSKA, per germline (reference sequence). CDR3 bases: TGCAGTGCTCCGACTAGCGGGGGTCGGGAGCAGTTCTTC. The encoded protein is CSAPTSGGREQFF.

This clonotype was seen ten or more times. V and J are TRBV3-1 and TRBJ2-3; tentative D call: TRBD2 (5 bases). Germline V gives CDR1 LGHDT, CDR2 YNNKEL (reference sequence). Trimming stripped 1 base from V and 3 bases from J, with 11 bases between. CDR3 length equals 15 residues. This CDR3 is CASSQGPGSTDTQYF. The CDR3 nucleotides are TGTGCCAGCAGCCAAGGACCGGGGTCGACAGATACGCAGTATTTT.

This clonotype was found many times. The V gene is TRBV20-1, the J gene TRBJ2-5; weak D call: TRBD1 (6 bases). The CDR3 spans 14 residues. Trimming took 3 bases from V and 2 from J, leaving 13 bases between them. Germline V gives CDR1 DFQATT, CDR2 SNEGSKA (reference sequence). As DNA, the CDR3 is TGCAGTGCTAGGGGGGCCCGTACTCAAGAGACCCAGTACTTC. Its protein is CSARGARTQETQYF.

This clonotype has ten or more counts. This chain joins TRBV7-8 and TRBJ2-6; D is ambiguous. The germline CDR1 and CDR2 sequences are SGHVS and FQNEAQ. The V and J ends lost 6 bases and 4 bases respectively, with 25 bases between them. The CDR3 runs to 19 residues. The CDR3 nucleotides read TGTGCCAGCAGACATGAACAGCGCACGAAGCTTAAAGGGGCCAACGTCCTGACTTTC. Protein sequence: CASRHEQRTKLKGANVLTF.